This entry features one T cell receptor (beta chain) sequence. What it binds is not known. TCRdb reanalysed the RT-PCR reads using MiXCR and keeps one entry per CDR3 protein. This table holds around 600,000 distinct CDR3 sequences, around 10% found once. The data belong to a study of response to subunit inactivated influenza vaccine. Regarding the study as a whole: Few new T cells, the authors suggested, are recruited by each seasonal influenza vaccination.

Germline V gene lookup returns CDR1 SGHRS and CDR2 YFSETQ. The CDR3 has 15 residues. V lost 0 bases and J lost 1, with 8 bases in between. These data also formed part of another study, on T cells expressing NK-cell markers. That study adds: TCR beta cDNA was generated via 5'RACE template switching incorporating UMIs. In sorted CD3+CD56+NKG2C+, CD3+CD56+NKG2C- and CD3+CD56-NKG2C+ T cells, TCR beta repertoires were obtained. Sorting was restricted to alpha-beta TCR T cells by an anti-gamma-delta TCR antibody in several experiments. In 5 to 7 donors, dominant NKG2C+ clonotypes were roughly 1.0-8% of CD8+ T cells.

The receptor's source is a man between 50 and 59 years old who received an inactivated influenza vaccine. The source was PBMCs from blood, collected on the day of vaccination. The rearrangement links TRBV5-1 to TRBJ1-5; D uncertain. Here the CDR3 DNA reads TGCGCCAGCAGCTTGGAAGGCGGCAGCAATCAGCCCCAGCATTTT. As protein: CASSLEGGSNQPQHF.